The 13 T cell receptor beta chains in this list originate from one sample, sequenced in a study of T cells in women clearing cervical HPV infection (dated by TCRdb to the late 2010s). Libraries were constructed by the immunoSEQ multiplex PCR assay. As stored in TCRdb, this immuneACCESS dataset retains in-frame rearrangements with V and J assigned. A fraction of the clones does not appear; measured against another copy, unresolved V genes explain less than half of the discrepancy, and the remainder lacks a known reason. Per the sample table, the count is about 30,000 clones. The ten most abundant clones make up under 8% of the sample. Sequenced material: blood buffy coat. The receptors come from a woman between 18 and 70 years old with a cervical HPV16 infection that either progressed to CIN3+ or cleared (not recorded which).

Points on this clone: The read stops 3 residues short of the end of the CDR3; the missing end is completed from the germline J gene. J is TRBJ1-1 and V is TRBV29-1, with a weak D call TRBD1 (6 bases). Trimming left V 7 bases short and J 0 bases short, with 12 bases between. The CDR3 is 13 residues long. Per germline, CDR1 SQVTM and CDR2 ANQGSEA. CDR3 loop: CSALTGLNTEAFF. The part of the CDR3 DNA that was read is TGCAGCGCTTTGACAGGATTGAACACTGAA.

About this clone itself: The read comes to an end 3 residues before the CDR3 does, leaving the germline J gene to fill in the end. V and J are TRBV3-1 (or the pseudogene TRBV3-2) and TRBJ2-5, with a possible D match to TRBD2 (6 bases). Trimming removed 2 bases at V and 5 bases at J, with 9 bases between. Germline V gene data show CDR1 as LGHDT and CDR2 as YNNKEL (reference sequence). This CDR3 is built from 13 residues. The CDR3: CASSQNRGETQYF. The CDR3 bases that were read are TGTGCCAGCAGCCAAAACCGGGGGGAGACC.

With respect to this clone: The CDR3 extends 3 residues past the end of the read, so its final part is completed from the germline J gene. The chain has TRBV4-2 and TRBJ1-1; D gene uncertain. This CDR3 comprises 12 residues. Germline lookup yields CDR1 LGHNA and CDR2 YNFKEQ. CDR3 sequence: CASSQDFREAFF. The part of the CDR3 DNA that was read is TGTGCCAGCAGCCAAGATTTCAGGGAA.

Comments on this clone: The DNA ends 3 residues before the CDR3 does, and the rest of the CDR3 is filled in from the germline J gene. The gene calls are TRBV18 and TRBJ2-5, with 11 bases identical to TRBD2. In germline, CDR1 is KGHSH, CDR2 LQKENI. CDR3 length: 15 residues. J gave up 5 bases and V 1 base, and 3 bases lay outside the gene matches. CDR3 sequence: CASSPLTSGAETQYF. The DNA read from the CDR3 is TGTGCCAGCTCACCACTGACTAGCGGGGCGGAGACC.

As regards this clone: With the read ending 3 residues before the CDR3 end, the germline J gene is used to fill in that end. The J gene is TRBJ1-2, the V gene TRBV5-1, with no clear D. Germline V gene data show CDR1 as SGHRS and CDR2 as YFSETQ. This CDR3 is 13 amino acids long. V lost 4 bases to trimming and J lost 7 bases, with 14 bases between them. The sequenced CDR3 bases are TGCGCCAGCAGCCCGGAGGGTAGGGCTGGC. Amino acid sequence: CASSPEGRAG. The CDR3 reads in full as CASSPEGRAGYTF.

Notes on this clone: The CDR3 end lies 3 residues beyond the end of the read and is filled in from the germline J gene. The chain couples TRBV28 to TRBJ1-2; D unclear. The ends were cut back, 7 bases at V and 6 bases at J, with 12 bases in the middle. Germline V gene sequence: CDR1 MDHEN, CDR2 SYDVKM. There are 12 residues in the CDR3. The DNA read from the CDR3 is TGTGCCAGCACTTTCTCGGGGAATGGC. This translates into CASTFSGNG. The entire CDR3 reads CASTFSGNGYTF.

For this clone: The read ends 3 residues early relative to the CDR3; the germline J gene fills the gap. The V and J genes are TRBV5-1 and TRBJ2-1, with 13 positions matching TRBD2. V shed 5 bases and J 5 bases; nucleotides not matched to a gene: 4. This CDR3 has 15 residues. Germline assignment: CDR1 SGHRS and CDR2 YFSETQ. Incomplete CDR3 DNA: TGCGCCAGCAGGGTACTAGCGGGGGGGAACAATGAG. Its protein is CASRVLAGGNNE. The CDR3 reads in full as CASRVLAGGNNEQFF.

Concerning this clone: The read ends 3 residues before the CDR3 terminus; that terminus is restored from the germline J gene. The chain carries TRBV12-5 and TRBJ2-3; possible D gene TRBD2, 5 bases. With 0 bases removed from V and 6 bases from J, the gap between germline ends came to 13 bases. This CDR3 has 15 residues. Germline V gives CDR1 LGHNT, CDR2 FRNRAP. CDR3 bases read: TGTGCTAGTGGTTTGGTACTAAGGGAGCGGGATACG. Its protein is CASGLVLRERDT. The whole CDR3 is CASGLVLRERDTQYF.

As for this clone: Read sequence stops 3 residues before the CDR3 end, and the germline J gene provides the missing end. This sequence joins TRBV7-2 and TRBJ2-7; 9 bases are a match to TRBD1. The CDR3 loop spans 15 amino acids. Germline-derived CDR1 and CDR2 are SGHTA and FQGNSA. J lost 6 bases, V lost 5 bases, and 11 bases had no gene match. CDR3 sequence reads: CASSRRQGGPSEQYF. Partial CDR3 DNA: TGTGCCAGCAGCCGTCGACAGGGGGGCCCCTCCGAG. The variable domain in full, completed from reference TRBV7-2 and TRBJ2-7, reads GAGVSQSPSNKVTEKGKDVELRCDPISGHTALYWYRQSLGQGLEFLIYFQGNSAPDKSGLPSDRFSAERTGGSVSTLTIQRTQQEDSAVYLCASSRRQGGPSEQYFGPGTRLTVT.

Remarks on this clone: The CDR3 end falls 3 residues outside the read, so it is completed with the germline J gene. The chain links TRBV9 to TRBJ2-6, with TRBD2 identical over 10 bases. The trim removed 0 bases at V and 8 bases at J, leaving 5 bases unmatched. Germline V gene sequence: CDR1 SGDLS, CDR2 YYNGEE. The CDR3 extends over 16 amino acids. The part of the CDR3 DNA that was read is TGTGCCAGCAGCGTAGAAACTAGCGGGGTCTCCAACGTC. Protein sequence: CASSVETSGVSNV. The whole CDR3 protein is CASSVETSGVSNVLTF.

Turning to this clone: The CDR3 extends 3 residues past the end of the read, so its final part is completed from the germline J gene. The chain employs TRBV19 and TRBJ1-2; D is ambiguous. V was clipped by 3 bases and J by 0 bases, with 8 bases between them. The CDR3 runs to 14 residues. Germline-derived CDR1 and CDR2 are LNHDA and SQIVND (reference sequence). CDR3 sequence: CASSISSSNYGYTF. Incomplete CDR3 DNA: TGTGCCAGTAGTATTAGCAGTTCTAACTATGGC.

The CDR3 loop is CAISDVRGTYEQYF. The CDR3 bases that were read are TGTGCCATCAGTGATGTGCGGGGGACCTACGAG. V is TRBV10-3 and J is TRBJ2-7, with TRBD2 matching 7 bases. Read coverage stops 3 residues before the CDR3 terminus; the germline J gene supplies the remainder. V was clipped by 3 bases and J by 2 bases; unmatched bases: 4. CDR1 ENHRY and CDR2 SYGVKD come from the germline V gene. The CDR3 has 14 amino acids.

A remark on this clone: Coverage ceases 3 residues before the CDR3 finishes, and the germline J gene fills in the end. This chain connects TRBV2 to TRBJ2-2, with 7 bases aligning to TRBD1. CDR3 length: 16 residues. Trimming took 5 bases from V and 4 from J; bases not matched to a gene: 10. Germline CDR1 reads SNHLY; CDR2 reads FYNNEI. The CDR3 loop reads CASSTPTGTATGELFF. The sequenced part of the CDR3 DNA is TGTGCCAGCAGTACACCAACCGGGACAGCCACCGGGGAG. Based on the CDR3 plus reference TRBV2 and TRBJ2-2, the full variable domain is EPEVTQTPSHQVTQMGQEVILRCVPISNHLYFYWYRQILGQKVEFLVSFYNNEISEKSEIFDDQFSVERPDGSNFTLKIRSTKLEDSAMYFCASSTPTGTATGELFFGEGSRLTVL.